The source of this T cell receptor beta chain is a study of control samples from healthy donors and cancer patients. Some clones are missing from TCRdb's copy, which holds only in-frame ones; the method was immunoSEQ multiplex PCR. Found here are about 49,000 clones, roughly 85% of them singletons; the top ten hold roughly 2.8%. CDR1 is MNHNY and CDR2 is SVGAGI in the germline V gene (reference sequence). The CDR3 loop spans 15 amino acids. Trimming cost V 5 bases and J 3 bases; bases outside gene matches: 8. The V call is TRBV6-6, the J call TRBJ1-1, with 8 nucleotides matching TRBD1. This clonotype originated in a woman between 45 and 60 years old with lung cancer. The specimen sequenced was PBMCs. The CDR3 DNA is TGTGCCAGCAGTCTTGACAGGGGAGGGTACACTGAAGCTTTCTTT. This encodes CASSLDRGGYTEAFF.